This T cell receptor (beta chain) is drawn from a study of shared clonotypes between healthy human individuals. Study as a whole: Per-donor plates numbered three CD4 naive, three CD4 memory, two CD8 naive and one CD8 memory.

Overall study results and limits: Approximately 5.1% was the fraction of naive CD4 clonotypes found shared across four donors. The sole specimen, blood, was sampled, and tissue repertoires likely differ.

Generated by immunoSEQ multiplex PCR, the TCRdb table keeps only in-frame clones and is missing some. This table holds about 2.4 million clones, approximately 93% found once. On this clone itself: The antigen is unknown.

CDR3 length: 11 residues. The germline V gene has CDR1 GTSNPN and CDR2 SVGIG (reference sequence). Trimming shortened V by 0 bases and J by 7 bases, and 4 bases separated the two germline ends. The J gene is TRBJ2-1, the V gene TRBV30; no reliable D call. Sequenced sample: naive CD4+ T cells from PBMCs. Regarding subset: CD45RA+ positively selected. The TCR originated in a young man in good health. Some clones in this sample may be carry-over from other donors' samples. The CDR3 reads CAWSVMNEQFF. The CDR3 DNA reads TGTGCCTGGAGTGTCATGAATGAGCAGTTCTTC.